Shown below are 13 T cell receptor beta chains from a single sample sequenced in a study of graft-versus-host responses after intestinal transplantation. Their specific antigens are unknown. The table came from immunoSEQ multiplex PCR; TCRdb's copy has only in-frame clones and leaves some out. Of around 120,000 clones in the sample, 90% to 95% were seen once. The sample here was unstimulated CD4+ T cells sorted from spleen or lymph node cells, taken before intestinal transplant. The receptors shown here come from a human donor who received an intestinal transplant.

The J gene is TRBJ2-3, the V gene TRBV4-1; 9 nucleotides match TRBD2. V shed 4 bases and J 0 bases; nucleotides not matched to a gene: 8. The germline CDR1 and CDR2 sequences are MGHRA and YSYEKL. This CDR3 has 17 residues. The CDR3 protein is CASSPRIAGESTDTQYF. The CDR3 region has the DNA TGCGCCAGCAGCCCCCGGATAGCGGGAGAAAGCACAGATACGCAGTATTTT.

V gene TRBV10-3 combines with J gene TRBJ2-7, with 11 positions matching TRBD1. This CDR3 region has 12 residues. V dropped 8 bases and J dropped 4; count of bases not matched to a gene: 1. Germline assignment: CDR1 ENHRY and CDR2 SYGVKD. CDR3 region: CAIGTGGYEQYF. The CDR3 coding sequence is TGTGCCATCGGGACAGGGGGGTACGAGCAGTACTTC.

V gene TRBV28 combines with J gene TRBJ1-5; D gene uncertain. From germline, CDR1 is MDHEN and CDR2 SYDVKM. V lost 10 bases and J lost 3, with 19 bases in between. This CDR3 spans 15 amino acids. CDR3 protein: CATRLAGVDNQPQHF. The CDR3 DNA sequence: TGTGCCACCCGTTTGGCAGGCGTGGACAATCAGCCCCAGCATTTT.

The V gene is TRBV6-1, the J gene TRBJ2-7; 8 nucleotides line up with TRBD1. This CDR3 region has 13 residues. Germline V gives CDR1 MNHNS, CDR2 SASEGT. V was pared by 5 bases and J by 6 bases, with 6 bases of the junction left unmatched. The CDR3, as DNA: TGTGCCAGCAGTCCCGGGGACAGGTCCGAGCAGTACTTC. Its translation is CASSPGDRSEQYF.

The chain joins TRBV29-1 to TRBJ2-1; TRBD2 matches at 15 bases. Germline CDR1 reads SQVTM; CDR2 reads ANQGSEA. This CDR3 spans 18 amino acids. Trimming at V came to 2 bases and at J to 7 bases, leaving 12 bases not matched to a gene. The CDR3, as DNA: TGCAGCGTTGAATATACCTGGACTAGCGGGGGGGGGTGGAATGAGCAGTTCTTC. As protein: CSVEYTWTSGGGWNEQFF.

The chain links TRBV21-1 to TRBJ1-2. TRBV21-1 is given as a pseudogene. The CDR3 is 11 amino acids. CDR3 sequence reads: CASSTARCYTF. DNA of the CDR3: TGTGCCAGCAGCACAGCACGGTGCTACACCTTC.

This sequence joins TRBV2 and TRBJ1-5; no reliable D call. Trimming removed 2 bases from V and 6 bases from J, with 5 bases in between. The CDR3 runs 12 residues. Germline assignment: CDR1 SNHLY and CDR2 FYNNEI. Here the CDR3 DNA reads TGTGCCAGCAGTGAATCTGGTCAGCCCCAGCATTTT. Its translation: CASSESGQPQHF.

The rearrangement joins TRBV11-3 to TRBJ1-2; maybe TRBD1 (6 bases). The length of the CDR3 is 13 residues. In germline, CDR1 is SGHNT, CDR2 YENEEA. V was cut by 1 base and J by 7 bases, with 10 bases left in between. The CDR3 loop is CASSLVGGGGYTF. Here the CDR3 DNA reads TGTGCCAGCAGCTTAGTCGGGGGCGGTGGCTACACCTTC.

The chain uses TRBV11-2 and TRBJ2-7; no definite D call. Between the trimmed V and J ends, which lost 5 bases and 0 bases, there was a span of 14 bases. CDR1 and CDR2 (germline): SGHAT, FQNNGV. The CDR3 totals 15 residues. CDR3 region: CASSPQVVSSYEQYF. CDR3 in DNA: TGTGCCAGCAGCCCCCAGGTAGTCAGCTCCTACGAGCAGTACTTC.

The chain combines TRBV27 with TRBJ2-1, with TRBD2 identical over 8 bases. The V gene end was trimmed by 5 bases and the J gene end by 6 bases; junction bases not matched to a gene: 6. The CDR3 runs to 14 residues. The germline gives CDR1 MNHEY, CDR2 SMNVEV (reference sequence). CDR3 bases: TGTGCCAGCAGTCGGGGGGGCCTTAGCAATGAGCAGTTCTTC. Protein product: CASSRGGLSNEQFF.

The chain couples TRBV19 to TRBJ2-3; TRBD1 matches at 11 bases. Per germline, CDR1 LNHDA and CDR2 SQIVND (reference sequence). The length of the CDR3 is 13 residues. V trimming: 10 bases; J trimming: 3 bases; junction bases outside the gene matches: 3. CDR3 region: CATGQGVTDTQYF. The CDR3 DNA follows: TGTGCCACGGGACAGGGGGTAACAGATACGCAGTATTTT.

The gene calls are TRBV4-1 and TRBJ2-7; possibly TRBD2 for D (6 bases). Germline CDR1 and CDR2: MGHRA and YSYEKL. Trimming removed 1 base from V and 9 bases from J, with 25 bases in between. CDR3 length: 17 residues. The CDR3 nucleotides are TGCGCCAGCAGCCAAGGAATACTTAGCGGTCGCTCTTTCGGGCAGTACTTC. It is translated as CASSQGILSGRSFGQYF.

The genes are TRBV30 and TRBJ1-5, with D possibly matching TRBD1 (5 bases). Germline V gene lookup returns CDR1 GTSNPN and CDR2 SVGIG (reference sequence). The CDR3 spans 13 residues. V was cut by 2 bases and J by 6 bases, with 11 bases left in between. The CDR3 is CAWSPGTGQPQHF. The DNA for the CDR3 is TGTGCCTGGAGTCCGGGGACGGGTCAGCCCCAGCATTTT.